Listed here are 26 T cell receptor beta chains from one sample, sequenced in a study of response to subunit inactivated influenza vaccine listed by TCRdb under 2018. The receptor library was made with RT-PCR. The instrument given in TCRdb is Illumina HiSeq 2500. In TCRdb, the public reads were trimmed at Q25 with fastp and aligned with MiXCR, with productive beta chains retained. Rows with one shared CDR3 protein collapse into an entry with the most common genes and DNA. The sample table records over 400,000 distinct CDR3 sequences; 10% to 15% of these occur just once. The top ten clonotypes cover 13% of the sample. According to the study, the label for this sample's time point signals: 45 days after influenza vaccine administration. Specimen: PBMCs from blood, collected roughly 47 days after vaccination. Receptors were obtained from a man aged 50 or older who received an inactivated influenza vaccine. Donor details come from another sample of the same person, matched by shared clones.

This clonotype was counted between two and nine times. The J gene is TRBJ2-2, the V gene TRBV12-3 or TRBV12-4; 7 nucleotides align to TRBD2. Trimming took 3 bases from V and 3 from J; bases not matched to a gene: 1. This CDR3 is 14 amino acids long. The DNA for the CDR3 is TGTGCCAGCAGTTTCCGGGGGGACACCGGGGAGCTGTTTTTT. Translated: CASSFRGDTGELFF.

The V call is TRBV7-3, the J call TRBJ2-5, with 11 nucleotides matching TRBD2. The V segment lost 5 bases and the J segment 4 bases; nucleotides outside the gene matches: 6. CDR1 SGHTA and CDR2 FQGTGA come from the germline V gene. The CDR3 sequence is 15 residues long. The CDR3 nucleotides read TGTGCCAGCAGCCTCGCACTAGCGGGAGTAGAGACCCAGTACTTC. As protein: CASSLALAGVETQYF.

This clonotype occurred a few times. This rearrangement joins TRBV20-1 to TRBJ2-7; no clear D gene. V lost 3 bases and J lost 6, with 15 bases in between. The V gene's germline CDR1 is DFQATT and CDR2 SNEGSKA (reference sequence). The length of the CDR3 is 13 residues. The CDR3: CSARDLSPPEQYF. The CDR3 nucleotides are TGCAGTGCTAGGGATTTATCCCCGCCCGAGCAGTACTTC.

The chain couples TRBV7-9 to TRBJ2-1; D is possibly TRBD2 (5 bases). CDR1 is SEHNR and CDR2 is FQNEAQ in the germline V gene (reference sequence). This CDR3 region has 16 residues. Trimming took 5 bases from V and 7 from J, leaving 21 bases between them. This CDR3 is CASSPTPRGRGNEQFF. The CDR3 DNA sequence: TGTGCCAGCAGCCCTACTCCTCGCGGGCGAGGGAATGAGCAGTTCTTC.

The chain carries TRBV29-1 and TRBJ2-3; D is perhaps TRBD2 (6 bases). Looked up from germline, CDR1 is SQVTM and CDR2 is ANQGSEA. The CDR3 is 11 residues long. The ends were cut back, 4 bases at V and 9 bases at J, with 11 bases in the middle. CDR3 bases: TGCAGCGTTGGGTACAGCGGGACGCAGTATTTT. As protein: CSVGYSGTQYF.

This chain uses TRBV20-1 with TRBJ1-6, with D perhaps TRBD1 (6 bases). The V and J ends lost 6 bases and 6 bases respectively, with 21 bases between them. Germline CDR1 and CDR2: DFQATT and SNEGSKA (reference sequence). The CDR3 extends over 16 amino acids. The chain's CDR3 is CSAQGRPGLSNSPLHF. The CDR3 DNA sequence: TGCAGTGCACAGGGACGCCCCGGGTTAAGTAATTCACCCCTCCACTTT.

J is TRBJ2-1 and V is TRBV10-3, with TRBD1 as a possible D gene (8 bases). Per the germline V gene, CDR1 is ENHRY and CDR2 is SYGVKD. CDR3 length: 12 amino acids. Trimming took 7 bases from V and 7 from J, leaving 11 bases between them. CDR3 loop: CAINRGGNEQFF. CDR3 coding DNA: TGTGCCATCAACAGGGGGGGTAATGAGCAGTTCTTC.

This clonotype was detected only a few times. The chain combines TRBV20-1 with TRBJ2-2; 10 bases fit TRBD2. The CDR3 extends over 17 amino acids. The junction had 17 bases not matched to a gene; V was cut back by 6 bases and J by 7 bases. Germline CDR1 and CDR2: DFQATT and SNEGSKA (reference sequence). The CDR3 DNA follows: TGCAGTGCCTTACCGGTATCAGCGGGGGGGCCGGTCGGGGAGCTGTTTTTT. Translated, it gives CSALPVSAGGPVGELFF.

This clonotype was picked up many times. The chain employs TRBV20-1 and TRBJ2-3, with TRBD2 matching over 7 bases. This CDR3 has 14 amino acids. With 5 bases clipped from V and 0 bases from J, the junction kept 5 bases outside the gene matches. Germline CDR1 and CDR2: DFQATT and SNEGSKA (reference sequence). In DNA, the CDR3 is TGCAGTGCTGCTAGCGGATCTAGCACAGATACGCAGTATTTT. Translated, it gives CSAASGSSTDTQYF.

CDR3 region: CASSDSGQGIYGYTF. The CDR3 DNA reads as TGTGCCAGCAGCGACTCCGGACAGGGAATCTATGGCTACACCTTC. V gene TRBV12-3 or TRBV12-4 combines with J gene TRBJ1-2; TRBD1 agrees at 8 bases. V shed 6 bases, J shed 4 bases, and the junction held 10 bases outside the gene matches. The CDR3 is 15 amino acids.

This clonotype was seen a few times. This chain joins TRBV20-1 and TRBJ2-3; D is perhaps TRBD1 (6 bases). The CDR3 contains 12 residues. Germline lookup yields CDR1 DFQATT and CDR2 SNEGSKA (reference sequence). DNA of the CDR3: TGCAGCGCAGGGGTGGACACAGATACGCAGTATTTT. This gives the protein CSAGVDTDTQYF.

The J gene is TRBJ2-3, the V gene TRBV11-2; no clear D gene. The V gene lost 8 bases and the J gene lost 5 bases, with 8 bases spanning the gap. The CDR3 runs 11 residues. Germline lookup yields CDR1 SGHAT and CDR2 FQNNGV. The CDR3 sequence: CASLLRDTQYF. CDR3 nucleotide sequence: TGTGCCAGCTTGCTAAGAGATACGCAGTATTTT.

The gene calls are TRBV7-8 and TRBJ1-5; 10 bases match TRBD1. Trimming at V came to 2 bases and at J to 2 bases, leaving 3 bases not matched to a gene. This CDR3 has 16 amino acids. Germline V lookup: CDR1 SGHVS, CDR2 FQNEAQ. CDR3 loop: CASSLLGTGGNQPQHF. The CDR3 coding sequence is TGTGCCAGCAGCTTACTCGGGACAGGGGGCAATCAGCCCCAGCATTTT.

This clonotype has only a few counts. The chain uses TRBV16 and TRBJ2-1; 8 bases fit TRBD2. Trimming removed 4 bases from V and 3 bases from J; junction bases left unmatched: 5. Per germline, CDR1 KGHSY and CDR2 FQNENV. The length of the CDR3 is 15 residues. The CDR3, as DNA: TGTGCCAGCAGCCGGGGACTAGTTGGCTACAATGAGCAGTTCTTC. This sequence encodes CASSRGLVGYNEQFF.

This chain links TRBV6-2 or TRBV6-3 with TRBJ2-3; D might be TRBD1 (6 bases). V was pared by 8 bases and J by 1 base, with 13 bases between. Germline CDR1 is MNHEY and CDR2 is SVGEGT. CDR3 size: 14 residues. The CDR3 DNA follows: TGTGCCAGCGCCGGGACACCCCGCACAGATACGCAGTATTTT. Protein product: CASAGTPRTDTQYF.

The gene calls are TRBV13 and TRBJ2-1; 9 bases match TRBD1. Germline CDR1 reads PRHDT; CDR2 reads FYEKMQ (reference sequence). V trimming: 5 bases; J trimming: 2 bases; junction bases outside the gene matches: 7. The CDR3 loop spans 16 amino acids. Written as DNA, the CDR3 is TGTGCCAGCAGCACTACAGGGGGCGCCCCCTACAATGAGCAGTTCTTC. This translates into CASSTTGGAPYNEQFF.

This clonotype was detected only a few times. The chain joins TRBV5-1 to TRBJ1-1; no reliable D call. Germline V gene data show CDR1 as SGHRS and CDR2 as YFSETQ. This CDR3 region has 12 residues. The V end lost 1 base, the J end lost 11 bases, and 12 bases lay between the germline ends. The CDR3: CASSLPPGEAFF. DNA of the CDR3: TGCGCCAGCAGCTTGCCCCCGGGTGAGGCTTTCTTT.

This clonotype was seen repeatedly, ten times or more. The rearrangement links TRBV20-1 to TRBJ1-1; no clear D gene. The germline V gene encodes CDR1 DFQATT and CDR2 SNEGSKA (reference sequence). CDR3 size: 14 residues. Trimming cost V 2 bases and J 4 bases, with 14 bases left between them. The CDR3 region is CSARNEWIGTEAFF. DNA for the CDR3: TGCAGTGCTAGAAACGAGTGGATCGGCACTGAAGCTTTCTTT.

This clonotype was seen repeatedly, ten times or more. J is TRBJ2-7 and V is TRBV4-3, with 7 bases identical to TRBD1. The V segment lost 1 base and the J segment 2 bases; nucleotides outside the gene matches: 5. The V gene's germline CDR1 is LGHNA and CDR2 YSLEER. The CDR3 spans 15 residues. The CDR3 region is CASSQGATGTYEQYF. The CDR3 DNA sequence: TGCGCCAGCAGCCAAGGAGCGACAGGGACCTACGAGCAGTACTTC.

J is TRBJ2-5 and V is TRBV7-2, with TRBD1 as a possible D gene (5 bases). This CDR3 is 12 amino acids long. CDR1 and CDR2 (germline): SGHTA, FQGNSA. The ends were cut back, 5 bases at V and 5 bases at J, with 9 bases in the middle. In nucleotides, the CDR3 is TGTGCCAGCAGCCCCAACAGGGAGACCCAGTACTTC. Its translation: CASSPNRETQYF. Complete variable domain (other parts from reference TRBV7-2 and TRBJ2-5): GAGVSQSPSNKVTEKGKDVELRCDPISGHTALYWYRQSLGQGLEFLIYFQGNSAPDKSGLPSDRFSAERTGGSVSTLTIQRTQQEDSAVYLCASSPNRETQYFGPGTRLLVL.

The chain employs TRBV5-1 and TRBJ2-5, with 10 bases aligning to TRBD2. Germline CDR1 reads SGHRS; CDR2 reads YFSETQ. J was trimmed by 4 bases and V by 3 bases; bases with no gene match: 9. This CDR3 region has 16 residues. CDR3 in DNA: TGCGCCAGCAGCTACACTAGCGGGGTACCTTTAGAGACCCAGTACTTC. Its protein is CASSYTSGVPLETQYF.

This clonotype was seen only a few times. This chain links TRBV27 with TRBJ1-2; D not certain. This CDR3 has 13 residues. The germline gives CDR1 MNHEY, CDR2 SMNVEV (reference sequence). The germline V and J ends were trimmed by 5 bases and 8 bases, with 15 bases remaining between them. The CDR3 bases are TGTGCCAGCAGTACAATCGCAGTGGGGGGCTACACCTTC. Its protein is CASSTIAVGGYTF.

For this clonotype: A junction boundary mismatches the germline segment, possibly from a read error. V gene TRBV28 combines with J gene TRBJ2-1; no reliable D call. CDR1 MDHEN and CDR2 SYDVKM come from the germline V gene. The CDR3 has 13 residues. CDR3 DNA sequence: TGTGCCAGCAGTTTTCTGAATTACAATGAGCAGCTCTTC. Amino acid sequence: CASSFLNYNEQLF. Full variable domain (remainder filled in from reference TRBV28 and TRBJ2-1): DVKVTQSSRYLVKRTGEKVFLECVQDMDHENMFWYRQDPGLGLRLIYFSYDVKMKEKGDIPEGYSVSREKKERFSLILESASTNQTSMYLCASSFLNYNEQLFGPGTRLTVL.

The chain's CDR3 is CASSYAVGERGNEQFF. DNA for the CDR3: TGCGCCAGCAGCTACGCCGTGGGGGAACGCGGAAATGAGCAGTTCTTC. This sequence joins TRBV5-1 and TRBJ2-1; D assignment may be TRBD1 or TRBD2 (5 bases each). The V end lost 3 bases, the J end lost 7 bases, and 20 bases lay between the germline ends. This CDR3 is 16 amino acids long. Looked up from germline, CDR1 is SGHRS and CDR2 is YFSETQ.

This clonotype was seen at least ten times. CDR3 bases: TGTGCCAGCAGCCAAGAGGCGGGGGCGACCTCTGGAAACACCATATATTTT. Its translation is CASSQEAGATSGNTIYF. This sequence joins TRBV4-2 and TRBJ1-3, with D tentatively TRBD1 (6 bases). The CDR3 runs 17 residues. Germline assignment: CDR1 LGHNA and CDR2 YNFKEQ. V lost 0 bases and J lost 0, with 12 bases in between.

This clonotype was seen at least ten times. The chain recombines TRBV11-2 with TRBJ1-6; the D is unclear. The V end was cut by 5 bases, the J end by 14 bases, with 16 bases between. Germline values: CDR1 SGHAT, CDR2 FQNNGV. The CDR3 has 13 amino acids. The CDR3 DNA sequence: TGTGCCAGCAGCGCGAGGAGCTCCCGCACCCTCCACTTT. Translating it yields CASSARSSRTLHF.